These 14 T cell receptor beta chains were sequenced from one sample in a study of blood T cell repertoires in COVID-19. The table came from immunoSEQ multiplex PCR; TCRdb's copy has only in-frame clones and leaves some out. The repertoire holds about 50,000 clones, with more than 70% as singletons. Sequencing used peripheral blood. The receptor source for this set is a man aged 55 to 70 with acute or convalescent COVID-19.

V usage is TRBV5-1 and J usage is TRBJ1-1; D gene uncertain. V was pared by 4 bases and J by 5 bases, with 6 bases between. This CDR3 spans 11 amino acids. Germline assignment: CDR1 SGHRS and CDR2 YFSETQ. This CDR3 reads CASSPGTEAFF. The CDR3 DNA reads as TGCGCCAGCAGCCCCGGGACTGAAGCTTTCTTT.

The genes are TRBV10-3 and TRBJ1-5, with a tentative D call TRBD1 (5 bases). CDR3 size: 15 residues. Trimming stripped 5 bases from V and 1 base from J, with 12 bases between. Germline CDR1 reads ENHRY; CDR2 reads SYGVKD. CDR3 loop: CAISKGLESNQPQHF. Written as DNA, the CDR3 is TGTGCCATCAGTAAGGGACTGGAGAGCAATCAGCCCCAGCATTTT.

V gene TRBV7-9 combines with J gene TRBJ2-3, with a weak D call TRBD1 (6 bases). There are 13 residues in the CDR3. Germline lookup yields CDR1 SEHNR and CDR2 FQNEAQ (reference sequence). The V end lost 5 bases, the J end lost 3 bases, and 9 bases lay between the germline ends. The CDR3 loop is CASSRGGTDTQYF. The DNA of the CDR3 is TGTGCCAGCAGCCGAGGGGGAACAGATACGCAGTATTTT.

The rearrangement links TRBV5-1 to TRBJ1-2; 9 bases align to TRBD1. This CDR3 region has 15 residues. Per germline, CDR1 SGHRS and CDR2 YFSETQ. Trimming cost V 0 bases and J 8 bases; bases outside gene matches: 8. The CDR3 DNA is TGCGCCAGCAGCTTGGGGACACAGGGGGCGTGGGGCTACACCTTC. As protein: CASSLGTQGAWGYTF.

This clone appeared once. The chain joins TRBV19 to TRBJ2-1, with 13 nucleotides matching TRBD2. The CDR3 has 14 residues. The V segment lost 4 bases and the J segment 13 bases; nucleotides outside the gene matches: 7. Germline V CDR1 and CDR2: LNHDA, SQIVND (reference sequence). The CDR3, as DNA: TGTGCCAGTAGTACTTCCTGGACTAGCGGGAGCCAGTTCTTC. This translates into CASSTSWTSGSQFF.

The genes are TRBV28 and TRBJ1-5, with 9 bases identical to TRBD1. Losses at the gene ends were 5 bases for V and 15 bases for J; bases not matched to a gene: 11. The germline CDR1 and CDR2 sequences are MDHEN and SYDVKM. The CDR3 loop spans 13 amino acids. CDR3 sequence reads: CASSITGGGGGHF. The CDR3 DNA follows: TGTGCCAGCAGTATCACAGGGGGCGGAGGTGGGCATTTT.

The chain combines TRBV6-5 with TRBJ1-2, with D maybe TRBD1 (5 bases). The CDR3 length is 12 residues. Trimming pared 8 bases from V and 8 bases from J, leaving 15 bases between. Germline V gene data show CDR1 as MNHEY and CDR2 as SVGAGI. For the CDR3, the DNA is TGTGCCAGCGCGGGGGGAAGCTGGGGCTACACCTTC. It translates to CASAGGSWGYTF.

The V gene is TRBV15, the J gene TRBJ1-1; weak D call: TRBD1 (5 bases). Germline V gene lookup returns CDR1 LNHNV and CDR2 YYDKDF (reference sequence). Trimming removed 0 bases at V and 8 bases at J, with 10 bases between. The CDR3 runs to 13 residues. This CDR3 is CATSRDGRQEAFF. CDR3 in DNA: TGTGCCACCAGCAGAGATGGTCGACAGGAAGCTTTCTTT.

This chain connects TRBV28 to TRBJ1-5; D is ambiguous. Germline V gene data show CDR1 as MDHEN and CDR2 as SYDVKM. The length of the CDR3 is 13 residues. The V and J ends lost 8 bases and 0 bases respectively, with 8 bases between them. CDR3 protein: CASGQYSNQPQHF. The CDR3 bases are TGTGCCAGCGGGCAATATAGCAATCAGCCCCAGCATTTT.

The CDR3: CASSEVPGQTYEQYF. The CDR3 bases are TGTGCCAGCAGCGAAGTACCGGGACAAACCTACGAGCAGTACTTC. The rearrangement joins TRBV21-1 to TRBJ2-7; the DNA was not used to check the table's D call, TRBD1. TRBV21-1 is annotated as a pseudogene. CDR3 size: 15 residues.

This chain uses TRBV28 with TRBJ2-1; D may be TRBD2 (5 bases). Germline loops: CDR1 MDHEN, CDR2 SYDVKM. This CDR3 has 16 residues. Trimming left V 4 bases short and J 4 bases short, with 17 bases between. In DNA form, the CDR3 reads TGTGCCAGCAGTTCCCCCGGAGGTCCTAAGTACAATGAGCAGTTCTTC. Its translation is CASSSPGGPKYNEQFF.

The chain combines TRBV4-1 with TRBJ1-2; TRBD1 matches 7 bases. This CDR3 is built from 15 residues. The germline V gene encodes CDR1 MGHRA and CDR2 YSYEKL. After removal of 0 bases from V and 4 bases from J, the junction contained 5 bases not matched to a gene. CDR3 residues: CASSQESRGVYGYTF. CDR3 DNA sequence: TGCGCCAGCAGCCAAGAGTCCAGGGGGGTCTATGGCTACACCTTC.

The J gene is TRBJ2-4, the V gene TRBV18; 7 nucleotides align to TRBD2. The germline V gene has CDR1 KGHSH and CDR2 LQKENI. This CDR3 has 15 amino acids. V lost 0 bases to trimming and J lost 7 bases; unmatched junction nucleotides: 6. The CDR3 region is CASSPPSGLENIQYF. The DNA for the CDR3 is TGTGCCAGCTCACCACCGAGCGGACTAGAGAACATTCAGTACTTC.

V gene TRBV12-3 or TRBV12-4 combines with J gene TRBJ2-1, with D possibly TRBD1 on 6 matching bases. This CDR3 contains 13 residues. V lost 5 bases to trimming and J lost 6 bases, with 11 bases between them. CDR3 amino acids: CASSPRTANEQFF. In nucleotides, the CDR3 is TGTGCCAGCAGTCCAAGGACAGCCAATGAGCAGTTCTTC.